The 20 T cell receptor beta chains below all came from one sample that was sequenced in a study of T cells after yellow fever vaccination. TCRdb re-analysed the 5' RACE reads in MiXCR, keeping a single row per CDR3 protein. This table holds around 110,000 distinct CDR3 sequences, 7.5% to 9.5% found once. The material sequenced was CD8+ T cells sorted from PBMCs, taken 45 days after the yellow fever booster vaccination. These receptors originate from a young man who received the YFV17D yellow fever vaccine.

This clonotype was found a few times. The genes are TRBV30 and TRBJ2-1; D not certain. Deletions cut 8 bases from V and 4 bases from J, with 9 bases between. Looked up from germline, CDR1 is GTSNPN and CDR2 is SVGIG (reference sequence). The CDR3 consists of 11 residues. The CDR3 region is CANQYYNEQFF. CDR3 bases: TGTGCCAACCAGTATTACAATGAGCAGTTCTTC.

The V gene is TRBV28, the J gene TRBJ2-2; D unclear. Germline V gives CDR1 MDHEN, CDR2 SYDVKM. The CDR3 is 15 amino acids. V lost 3 bases, J lost 6 bases, and 14 bases lay in between. CDR3 coding DNA: TGTGCCAGCAGTTTTGAGGCCATCGGGCCCGGGGAGCTGTTTTTT. The encoded protein is CASSFEAIGPGELFF.

This clonotype came up many times. The rearrangement uses TRBV7-8 and TRBJ2-7, with 7 bases fitting TRBD1. CDR3 size: 15 residues. Germline V gene lookup returns CDR1 SGHVS and CDR2 FQNEAQ. Trimming removed 5 bases from V and 4 bases from J; junction bases left unmatched: 11. The CDR3 loop reads CASSEGQWGGYEQYF. The CDR3 nucleotides are TGTGCCAGCAGCGAGGGACAGTGGGGCGGTTACGAGCAGTACTTC.

This clonotype turned up a few times. The V gene is TRBV14, the J gene TRBJ2-3; tentatively, D is TRBD1 or TRBD2 (7 bases each). The CDR3 extends over 15 amino acids. The V and J ends lost 2 bases and 2 bases respectively, with 11 bases between them. Germline CDR1 SGHDN, CDR2 FVKESK. In DNA form, the CDR3 reads TGTGCCAGCAGCCAACAGGGGGGGATCACAGATACGCAGTATTTT. Its translation: CASSQQGGITDTQYF.

This clonotype occurred many times. V and J are TRBV7-9 and TRBJ2-7; TRBD1 agrees at 7 bases. The CDR3 is 12 residues long. V trimming: 8 bases; J trimming: 9 bases; junction bases outside the gene matches: 10. CDR1 and CDR2 from the germline V gene are SEHNR and FQNEAQ (reference sequence). The CDR3 DNA is TGTGCCAGCGGGCAGGGGGAAGTGGTGCAGTACTTC. Translating it yields CASGQGEVVQYF. Together with reference TRBV7-9 and TRBJ2-7, the CDR3 gives the full variable domain: DTGVSQNPRHKITKRGQNVTFRCDPISEHNRLYWYRQTLGQGPEFLTYFQNEAQLEKSRLLSDRFSAERPKGSFSTLEIQRTEQGDSAMYLCASGQGEVVQYFGPGTRLTVT.

About this clonotype: This may come from a read error, since a much larger clone is one base off. The rearrangement joins TRBV9 to TRBJ2-1; D not certain. The CDR3 has 13 amino acids. Trimming took 0 bases from V and 7 from J, leaving 8 bases between them. The germline V gene encodes CDR1 SGDLS and CDR2 YYNGEE. CDR3 DNA: TGTGCCAGCAGCGTAGTTCTAAAGAATGAGCAGTTCTTC. Residues: CASSVVLKNEQFF.

This clonotype was counted ten times or more. V and J are TRBV7-9 and TRBJ1-6, with 9 nucleotides matching TRBD1. V shed 5 bases and J 11 bases; nucleotides not matched to a gene: 10. Germline CDR1 SEHNR, CDR2 FQNEAQ (reference sequence). CDR3 length: 15 amino acids. In DNA, the CDR3 is TGTGCCAGCAGCCCCGGGGACAGGGACGGTCCACCCCTCCACTTT. Protein sequence: CASSPGDRDGPPLHF.

This clonotype has at least ten counts. This chain connects TRBV3-1 to TRBJ2-7, with a tentative D call TRBD2 (5 bases). This CDR3 spans 13 amino acids. V lost 0 bases and J lost 7, with 10 bases in between. The germline V gene encodes CDR1 LGHDT and CDR2 YNNKEL (reference sequence). CDR3 in amino acids: CASSQDLAGEQYF. The CDR3 DNA is TGTGCCAGCAGCCAAGATTTGGCGGGTGAGCAGTACTTC.

The chain carries TRBV29-1 and TRBJ2-5; D gene uncertain. The V and J ends lost 1 base and 5 bases respectively, with 17 bases between them. Germline V CDR1 and CDR2: SQVTM, ANQGSEA. This CDR3 is 15 amino acids long. This CDR3 is CSVEVIDWEGETQYF. The CDR3, as DNA: TGCAGCGTTGAAGTAATCGATTGGGAAGGGGAGACCCAGTACTTC. Together with reference TRBV29-1 and TRBJ2-5, the CDR3 gives the full variable domain: SAVISQKPSRDICQRGTSLTIQCQVDSQVTMMFWYRQQPGQSLTLIATANQGSEATYESGFVIDKFPISRPNLTFSTLTVSNMSPEDSSIYLCSVEVIDWEGETQYFGPGTRLLVL.

This clonotype has just a few counts. The V gene is TRBV6-2 or TRBV6-3, the J gene TRBJ2-7; D ambiguous. V lost 1 base and J lost 6, with 7 bases in between. This CDR3 spans 12 amino acids. Germline CDR1 and CDR2: MNHEY and SVGEGT. The CDR3 loop is CASSYLGSEQYF. The CDR3 DNA reads TGTGCCAGCAGTTACTTGGGCTCCGAGCAGTACTTC.

This clonotype was detected ten times or more. DNA for the CDR3: TGCAGTGCTAGTCCCTTCAATGAGCAGTTCTTC. It specifies CSASPFNEQFF. The chain is built from TRBV20-1 and TRBJ2-1; D is unclear. Germline loops: CDR1 DFQATT, CDR2 SNEGSKA (reference sequence). The CDR3 covers 11 residues. Between the trimmed V and J ends, which lost 3 bases and 6 bases, there was a span of 6 bases.

The sample holds many counts of this clonotype. The V gene is TRBV20-1, the J gene TRBJ2-3; D perhaps matches TRBD1 (5 bases). Trimming shortened V by 6 bases and J by 11 bases, and 18 bases separated the two germline ends. The CDR3 length is 12 residues. Germline loops: CDR1 DFQATT, CDR2 SNEGSKA (reference sequence). The CDR3 coding sequence is TGCAGTGCGCCCACCCCCAGGGTAGGGCAGTATTTT. This gives the protein CSAPTPRVGQYF.

As concerns this clonotype: Being one base from a much bigger clone, this may be a read error. The genes are TRBV28 and TRBJ2-2, with 8 nucleotides matching TRBD1. Trimming took 8 bases from V and 7 from J; bases not matched to a gene: 9. The length of the CDR3 is 14 residues. CDR1 is MDHEN, CDR2 SYDVKM, per germline. CDR3 region: CASDRGEDSGELFF. The CDR3 DNA is TGTGCCAGCGACAGGGGAGAGGACAGCGGGGAGCTGTTTTTT.

This clonotype was recorded at least ten times. One end of the junction is discordant with germline, which a read error may explain. V and J are TRBV5-1 and TRBJ2-7; no clear D. CDR3 length equals 12 residues. CDR1 SGHRS and CDR2 YFSETQ come from the germline V gene. This CDR3 is CASSFDSYEQYF. In nucleotides, the CDR3 is TGTGCCAGCAGCTTCGATTCCTACGAGCAGTACTTC.

This clonotype was counted between two and nine times. V and J are TRBV4-3 and TRBJ2-2, with D unresolved. This CDR3 region has 15 residues. Trimming took 1 base from V and 4 from J, leaving 10 bases between them. CDR1 is LGHNA and CDR2 is YSLEER in the germline V gene. CDR3 in amino acids: CASSQVETSTGELFF. The CDR3 nucleotides are TGCGCCAGCAGCCAAGTAGAGACTTCCACCGGGGAGCTGTTTTTT.

This clonotype has only a few counts. V is TRBV7-8 and J is TRBJ2-7; D gene uncertain. The germline V gene has CDR1 SGHVS and CDR2 FQNEAQ. Trimming removed 3 bases from V and 2 bases from J, with 17 bases in between. CDR3 length: 16 residues. The CDR3 DNA follows: TGTGCCAGCAGCTTTTTATCCGCCCTCGCCACCTACGAGCAGTACTTC. Translated, it gives CASSFLSALATYEQYF.

There are many counts of this clonotype. The V call is TRBV6-5, the J call TRBJ2-1, with D possibly being TRBD2 (5 bases). V lost 2 bases and J lost 8, with 13 bases in between. Germline CDR1 and CDR2: MNHEY and SVGAGI. The CDR3 is made up of 14 amino acids. In nucleotides, the CDR3 is TGTGCCAGCAGTTACGCGGGCGTAGGCGATGAGCAGTTCTTC. It is translated as CASSYAGVGDEQFF.

The V gene is TRBV7-9, the J gene TRBJ1-1; D not resolved. Trimming took 3 bases from V and 8 from J, leaving 16 bases between them. The CDR3 covers 14 residues. The V gene's germline CDR1 is SEHNR and CDR2 FQNEAQ (reference sequence). This CDR3 is CASSFSLGLGEAFF. As DNA, the CDR3 is TGTGCCAGCAGCTTCTCCTTAGGCCTTGGCGAAGCTTTCTTT.

This clonotype occurred many times. This rearrangement joins TRBV6-1 to TRBJ2-1; 7 bases agree with TRBD2. Losses at the gene ends were 0 bases for V and 2 bases for J; bases not matched to a gene: 10. The CDR3 runs 18 residues. Germline-derived CDR1 and CDR2 are MNHNS and SASEGT. The CDR3 DNA reads as TGTGCCAGCAGTGAAGCGCCTAGGACTAGTTTCCCCTACAATGAGCAGTTCTTC. Translated: CASSEAPRTSFPYNEQFF.

This clonotype was counted ten times or more. The V call is TRBV29-1, the J call TRBJ1-1; D not resolved. CDR3 size: 13 residues. CDR1 and CDR2 (germline): SQVTM, ANQGSEA. Trimming removed 6 bases at V and 0 bases at J, with 11 bases between. This CDR3 is CSVKDGMNTEAFF. The CDR3 bases are TGCAGCGTCAAGGACGGCATGAACACTGAAGCTTTCTTT.